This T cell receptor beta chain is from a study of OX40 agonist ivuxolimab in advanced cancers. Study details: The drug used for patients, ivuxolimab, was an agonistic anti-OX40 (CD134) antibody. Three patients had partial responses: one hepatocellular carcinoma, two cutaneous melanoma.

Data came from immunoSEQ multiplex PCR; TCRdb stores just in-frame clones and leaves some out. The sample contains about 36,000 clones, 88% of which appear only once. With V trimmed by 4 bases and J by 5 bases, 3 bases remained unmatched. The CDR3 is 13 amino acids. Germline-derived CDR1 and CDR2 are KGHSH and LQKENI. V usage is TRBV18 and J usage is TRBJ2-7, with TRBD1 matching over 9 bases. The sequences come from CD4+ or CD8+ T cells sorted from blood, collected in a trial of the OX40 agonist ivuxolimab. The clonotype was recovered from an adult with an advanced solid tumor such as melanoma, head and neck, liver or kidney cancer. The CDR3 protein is CASSLQGANEQYF. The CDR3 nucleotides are TGTGCCAGCTCACTACAGGGGGCCAACGAGCAGTACTTC.